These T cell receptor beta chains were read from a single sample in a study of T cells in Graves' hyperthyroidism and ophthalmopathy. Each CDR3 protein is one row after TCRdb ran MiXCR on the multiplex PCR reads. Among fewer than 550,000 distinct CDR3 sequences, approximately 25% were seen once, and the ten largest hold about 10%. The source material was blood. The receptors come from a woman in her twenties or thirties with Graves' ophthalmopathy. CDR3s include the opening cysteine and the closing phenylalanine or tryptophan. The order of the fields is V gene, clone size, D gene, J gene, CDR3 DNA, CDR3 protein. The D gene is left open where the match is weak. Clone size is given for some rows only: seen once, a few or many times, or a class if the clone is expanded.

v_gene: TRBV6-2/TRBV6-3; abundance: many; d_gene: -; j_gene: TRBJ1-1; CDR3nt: TGTGCCAGCAGTTACGCGACTTCTCCGGTGAACACTGAAGCTTTCTTT; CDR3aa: CASSYATSPVNTEAFF
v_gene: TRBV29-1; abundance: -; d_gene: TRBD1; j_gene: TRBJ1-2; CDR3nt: TGCAGCGTTAGGGACAGGGAACCTAACTATGGCTACACCTTC; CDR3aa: CSVRDREPNYGYTF
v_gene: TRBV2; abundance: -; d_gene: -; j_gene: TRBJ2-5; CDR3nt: TGTGCCAGCAGTGAAATGTCTCACCCGGGAGAGACCCAGTACTTC; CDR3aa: CASSEMSHPGETQYF
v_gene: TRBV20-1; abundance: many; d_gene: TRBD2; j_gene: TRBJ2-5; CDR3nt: TGCAGTGCTAGAGATGGACTAGCGGGGGAGGAGACCCAGTACTTC; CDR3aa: CSARDGLAGEETQYF
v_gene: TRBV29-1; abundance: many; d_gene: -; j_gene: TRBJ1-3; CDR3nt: TGCAGCGTTGGAGGAGAATGGGGGCCGGGAAACACCATATATTTT; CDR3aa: CSVGGEWGPGNTIYF
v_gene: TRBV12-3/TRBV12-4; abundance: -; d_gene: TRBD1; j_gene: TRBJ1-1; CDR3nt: TGTGCCAGCAGTTCGGACAGGTGGACCCCGGGGACTGAAGCTTTCTTT; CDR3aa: CASSSDRWTPGTEAFF
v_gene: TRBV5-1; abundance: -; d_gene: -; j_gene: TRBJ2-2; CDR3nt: TGCGCCAGCAGCCCGCAGGAGCCTACCGGGGAGCTGTTTTTT; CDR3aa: CASSPQEPTGELFF
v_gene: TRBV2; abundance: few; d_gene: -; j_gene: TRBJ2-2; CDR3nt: TGTGCCAGCAGTGAAGGCAGGGGTGGGACCGGGGAGCTGTTTTTT; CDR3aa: CASSEGRGGTGELFF
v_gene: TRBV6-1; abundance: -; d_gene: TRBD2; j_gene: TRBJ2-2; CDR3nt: TGTGCCAGCATGAGGGGTCTAGCGGGATTCACCGGGGAGCTGTTTTTT; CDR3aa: CASMRGLAGFTGELFF
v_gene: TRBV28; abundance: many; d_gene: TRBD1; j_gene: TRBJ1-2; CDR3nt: TGTGCCAGCAGTTATTATTTTGGACAGGCAAACTATGGCTACACCTTC; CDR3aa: CASSYYFGQANYGYTF
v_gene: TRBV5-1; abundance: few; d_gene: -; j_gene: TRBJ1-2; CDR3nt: TGCGCCAGCAGCTTGGCGGGCTCCCCCGCGGACTATGGCTACACCTTC; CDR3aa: CASSLAGSPADYGYTF
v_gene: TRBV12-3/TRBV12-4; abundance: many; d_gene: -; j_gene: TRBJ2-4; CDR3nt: TGTGCCAGCAGTTTTCAGGGAAAAAACATTCAGTACTTC; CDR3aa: CASSFQGKNIQYF
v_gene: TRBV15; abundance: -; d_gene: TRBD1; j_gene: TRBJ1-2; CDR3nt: TGTGCCACCAGCAGAGGGACAGGCACTAACTATGGCTACACCTTC; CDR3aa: CATSRGTGTNYGYTF
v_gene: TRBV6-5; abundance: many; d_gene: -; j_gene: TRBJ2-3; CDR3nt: TGTGCCAGCAGTTACTCTCGGGGCTGGACAGATACGCAGTATTTT; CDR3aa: CASSYSRGWTDTQYF
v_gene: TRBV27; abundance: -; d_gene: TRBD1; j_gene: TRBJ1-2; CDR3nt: TGTGCCAGCAGTTTATCAACAGGGGGCGGATATGGCTACACCTTC; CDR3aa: CASSLSTGGGYGYTF
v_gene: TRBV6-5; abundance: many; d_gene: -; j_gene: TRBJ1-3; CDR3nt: TGTGCCAGCAGTTTTCAACAGGGATCTGGAAACACCATATATTTT; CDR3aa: CASSFQQGSGNTIYF
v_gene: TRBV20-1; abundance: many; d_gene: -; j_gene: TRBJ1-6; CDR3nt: TGCAGTGCTAGAGAACAGCCCAATTCACCCCTCCACTTT; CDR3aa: CSAREQPNSPLHF
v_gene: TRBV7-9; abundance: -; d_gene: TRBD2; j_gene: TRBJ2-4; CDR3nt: TGTGCCAGCAGCTTAGATAGAGCGGGGGTGGAAAACATTCAGTACTTC; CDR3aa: CASSLDRAGVENIQYF
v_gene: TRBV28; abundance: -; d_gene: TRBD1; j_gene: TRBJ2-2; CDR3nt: TGTGCCAGCAGGGGACAGGGAAACACCGGGGAGCAGTTTTTT; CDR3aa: CASRGQGNTGEQFF
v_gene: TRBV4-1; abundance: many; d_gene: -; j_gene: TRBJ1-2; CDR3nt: TGCGCCAGCAGCCAAGATCCTGACGGCTATGGCTACACCTTC; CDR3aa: CASSQDPDGYGYTF
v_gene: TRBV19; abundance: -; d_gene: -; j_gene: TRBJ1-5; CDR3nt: TGTGCCAGTAGTATAGCAGGGACCAATCAGCCCCAGCATTTT; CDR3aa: CASSIAGTNQPQHF
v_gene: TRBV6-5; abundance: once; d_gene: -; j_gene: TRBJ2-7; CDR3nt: TGTGCCAGCAGTTACGGAAAGGGATGGGTGGGATCCTACGAGCAGTACTTC; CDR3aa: CASSYGKGWVGSYEQYF
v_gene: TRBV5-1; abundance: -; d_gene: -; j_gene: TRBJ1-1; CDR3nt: TGCGCCAGCAGCTTGTCGCAGGCGGCGGGGACTGAAGCTTTCTTT; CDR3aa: CASSLSQAAGTEAFF
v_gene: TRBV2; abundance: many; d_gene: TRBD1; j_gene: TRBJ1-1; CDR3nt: TGTGCCAGCAGTGAATCAGCGGGACAGGGCCAAGCTTTCTTT; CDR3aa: CASSESAGQGQAFF
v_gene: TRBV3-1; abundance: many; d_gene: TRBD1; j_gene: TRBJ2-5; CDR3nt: TGTGCCAGCAGCCATTTGACAGGGTGGGACCGAGAGACCCAGTACTTC; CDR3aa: CASSHLTGWDRETQYF
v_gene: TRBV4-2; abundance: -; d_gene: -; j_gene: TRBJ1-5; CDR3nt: TGTGCCAGCAGCCAAGATCCCCTAGGACAGCCCCAGCATTTT; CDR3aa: CASSQDPLGQPQHF
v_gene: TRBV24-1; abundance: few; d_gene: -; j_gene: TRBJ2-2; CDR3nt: TGTGCCACCAGTGGAGAGAGGGACACCGGGGAGCTGTTTTTT; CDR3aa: CATSGERDTGELFF
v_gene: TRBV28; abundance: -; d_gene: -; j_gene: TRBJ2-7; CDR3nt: TGTGCCAGCAGTTTGAGTCAGGGAGTAGGATCCTACGAGCAGTACTTC; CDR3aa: CASSLSQGVGSYEQYF
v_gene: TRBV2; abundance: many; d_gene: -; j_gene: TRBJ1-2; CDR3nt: TGTGCCAGCAGTGCTCGTGCAAACTATGGCTACACCTTC; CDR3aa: CASSARANYGYTF
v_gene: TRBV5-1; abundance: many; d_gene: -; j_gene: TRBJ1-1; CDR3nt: TGCGCCAGCAGTTGGAACAGGGTCACTGAAGCTTTCTTT; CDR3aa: CASSWNRVTEAFF
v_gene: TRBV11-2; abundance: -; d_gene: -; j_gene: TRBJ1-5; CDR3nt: TGTGCCAGCAGCTTAGATAGGAATCAGCCCCGGCATTTT; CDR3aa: CASSLDRNQPRHF
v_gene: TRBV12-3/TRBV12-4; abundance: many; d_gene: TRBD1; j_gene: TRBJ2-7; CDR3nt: TGTGCCAGCGGTTGGACAGGGAGATCCTACGAGCAGTACTTC; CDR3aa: CASGWTGRSYEQYF